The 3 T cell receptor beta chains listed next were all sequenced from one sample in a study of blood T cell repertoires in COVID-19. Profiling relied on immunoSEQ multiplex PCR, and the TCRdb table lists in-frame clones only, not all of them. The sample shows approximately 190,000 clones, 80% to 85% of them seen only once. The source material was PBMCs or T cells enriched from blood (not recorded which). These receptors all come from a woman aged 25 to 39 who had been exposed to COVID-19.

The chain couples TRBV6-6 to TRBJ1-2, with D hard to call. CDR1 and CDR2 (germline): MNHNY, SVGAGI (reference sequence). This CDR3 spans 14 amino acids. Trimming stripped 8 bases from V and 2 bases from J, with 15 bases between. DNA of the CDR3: TGTGCCAGCGGGTCCGACCAACAGAACTATGGCTACACCTTC. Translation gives CASGSDQQNYGYTF.

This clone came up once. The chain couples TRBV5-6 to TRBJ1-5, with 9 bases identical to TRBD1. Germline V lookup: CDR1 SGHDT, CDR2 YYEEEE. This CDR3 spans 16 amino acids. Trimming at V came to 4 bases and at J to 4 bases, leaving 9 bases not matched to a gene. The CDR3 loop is CASSRDRGSVNQPQHF. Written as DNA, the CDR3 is TGTGCCAGCAGCCGTGACAGGGGGTCTGTTAATCAGCCCCAGCATTTT.

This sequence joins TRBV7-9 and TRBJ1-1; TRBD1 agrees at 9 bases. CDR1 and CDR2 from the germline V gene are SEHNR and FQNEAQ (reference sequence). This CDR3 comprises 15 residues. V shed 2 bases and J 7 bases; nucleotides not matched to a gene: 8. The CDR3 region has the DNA TGTGCCAGCAGCTTAAAAAACAGGGGGCTCAATGAAGCTTTCTTT. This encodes CASSLKNRGLNEAFF. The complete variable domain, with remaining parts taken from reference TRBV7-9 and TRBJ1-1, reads DTGVSQNPRHKITKRGQNVTFRCDPISEHNRLYWYRQTLGQGPEFLTYFQNEAQLEKSRLLSDRFSAERPKGSFSTLEIQRTEQGDSAMYLCASSLKNRGLNEAFFGQGTRLTVV.